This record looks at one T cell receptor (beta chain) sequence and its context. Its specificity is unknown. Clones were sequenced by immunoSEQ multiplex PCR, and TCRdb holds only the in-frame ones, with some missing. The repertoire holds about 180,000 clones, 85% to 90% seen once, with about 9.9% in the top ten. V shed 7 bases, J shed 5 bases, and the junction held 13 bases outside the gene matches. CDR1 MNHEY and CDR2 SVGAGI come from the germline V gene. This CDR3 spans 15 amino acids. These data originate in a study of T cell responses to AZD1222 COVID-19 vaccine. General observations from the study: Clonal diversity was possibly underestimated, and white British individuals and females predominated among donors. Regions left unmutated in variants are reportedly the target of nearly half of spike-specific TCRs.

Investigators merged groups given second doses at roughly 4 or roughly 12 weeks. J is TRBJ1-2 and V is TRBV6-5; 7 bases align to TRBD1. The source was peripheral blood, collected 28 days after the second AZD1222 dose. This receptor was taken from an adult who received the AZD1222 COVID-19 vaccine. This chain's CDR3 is CASKLQGGGGYGYTF. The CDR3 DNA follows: TGTGCCAGCAAGTTACAGGGAGGGGGCGGGTATGGCTACACCTTC.